This TCR beta chain was sequenced during a study of technical replicates of blood from a few donors. CDR1 LNHDA and CDR2 SQIVND come from the germline V gene (reference sequence). Between the trimmed V and J ends, which lost 4 bases and 12 bases, there was a span of 15 bases. The CDR3 totals 13 residues. The table came from immunoSEQ multiplex PCR; TCRdb's copy has only in-frame clones and leaves some out. The sample records under 95,000 clones, roughly 98% being singletons. This clonotype originated in a human donor in good health. The chain links TRBV19 to TRBJ1-4; TRBD1 is a possible D gene (5 bases). The sample was T cells isolated from PBMCs. For the CDR3, the DNA is TGTGCCAGTAGTACGGCAGGGCAGTACCAACTGTTTTTT. Protein: CASSTAGQYQLFF.